This T cell receptor beta chain originates from a study of Ad26.COV2.S vaccination and SARS-CoV-2 variants (dated by TCRdb to 2020 to 2022). Broadly, across the study: Vaccine-arm donors were drawn from COV1001, a multicentre, randomized, double-blind, placebo-controlled phase I-IIa trial of Ad26.COV2.S in healthy adults. Trial participants were randomized into five groups of five: low-dose or high-dose Ad26.COV2.S given once or twice, or placebo on both occasions. A total of some 30 samples were included in the TCR-sequenced set, comprising some 20 Ad26.COV2.S vaccine recipients, 5 placebo recipients and 8 SARS-CoV-2 convalescent individuals. Investigators remained blinded to trial group allocation during experiments and outcome assessment. TCRbeta repertoire sequencing was used to assess the specificity and breadth of SARS-CoV-2-reactive T cell receptors after Ad26.COV2.S vaccination. Ad26.COV2.S was administered intramuscularly at a dose of 5x10^10 or 1x10^11 viral particles, either as one shot or as two shots given 56 days apart.

TCRbeta CDR3 regions were sequenced with the immunoSEQ Assay. After extraction, genomic DNA underwent amplification by bias-controlled multiplex PCR, followed by high-throughput sequencing. Under the source paper's analysis protocol: To quantify the absolute abundance of every unique TCRbeta CDR3 region, sequences were collapsed and filtered. T cell fraction was estimated by normalization of TCRbeta template counts to usable DNA, with usable DNA being measured through amplification of reference genes present in all nucleated cells. Repertoire TCRs were annotated as SARS-CoV-2-specific by exact matching of V gene, CDR3 amino acid sequence and J gene to a known reactive TCR set. The reference SARS-CoV-2 TCR set was obtained from MIRA and was filtered for enrichment in COVID-19-positive ImmuneCODE repertoires, whereby public or cross-reactive TCRs were removed. Using the MIRA antigens, annotated TCRs were further analysed by specific ORF or by position within an ORF. Breadth was defined as the number of annotated unique rearrangements divided by the total number of unique productive rearrangements, and depth was defined as the summed frequency of the annotated unique rearrangements. Two-sided Wilcoxon rank-sum tests were applied when comparing TCR breadth between groups. TCRdb re-hosts the immuneACCESS table, in-frame sequences only. Its copies lack some clones; in the studies checked, an unresolved V gene accounts for under half of them, and the cause for the rest is not known. The D gene and trimming were derived from the DNA, and the V and J assignments and clone size from that table. The sample has 300,000 to 400,000 clones on record, about nine tenths of them singletons. Around 3.5% of the sample belongs to the ten largest clones.

The treatment or condition label, read with the paper, signifies: 19 received Ad26.COV2.S at low or high dose, single or two shots; a few received placebo; per-sample allocation not given. Repertoires of vaccine and placebo recipients were sequenced from samples collected on day 63 after the first injection. In Cohort 1b, about 27 adults aged 18-55 years were enrolled at a single site in Boston, USA, between 29 July and 7 August 2020. As a vaccine, Ad26.COV2.S was a replication-incompetent adenovirus type 26 vector that expressed a prefusion-stabilized SARS-CoV-2 spike protein derived from the original Wuhan strain. In the case of this clone: Which antigen it targets is not known. No much larger clone is present one base from it, and per-base qualities are unavailable.

Measured from the cysteine to the phenylalanine, the CDR3 is 17 residues long. Only the CDR3 portion is preserved as DNA: 51 bases, with reading frame beginning at the first base. Deletion took 2 bases off V and 4 bases off J, with a span of 19 bases between the germline ends. Based on the germline V gene (reference sequence), the CDR1 and CDR2 sequences are LNHDA and SQIVND. Study-level results and caveats: Vaccine and placebo recipients had comparable non-spike TCR breadth, which fits with the vaccine containing only spike. The study lacked the statistical power to compare responses across vaccine doses or regimens. Higher spike-specific TCR breadth was observed in Ad26.COV2.S recipients than in placebo recipients (P = 0.0014). After vaccination, spike-specific CD8+ and CD4+ T cell responses were reported to show substantial breadth. It was noted by the authors that total T cell responses may have been underestimated by the TCR breadth and depth analyses.

The V and J segments used are TRBV19 and TRBJ2-3; the D gene is perhaps TRBD1 or TRBD2, each of them matching over 6 bases. The clonotype comes from a person aged 18-60 years who received the Ad26.COV2.S COVID-19 vaccine or a placebo. The sample was peripheral blood, taken in a trial of Ad26.COV2.S vaccine versus placebo. The DNA sequence is TGTGCCAGTAGTATAAGAGCGGTGGGGGGCCGTTCAGATACGCAGTATTTT. This sequence encodes CASSIRAVGGRSDTQYF.